These T cell receptor beta chains were read from a single sample in a study of early T cells in non-severe SARS-CoV-2 infection. TCRdb processed the 5' RACE reads anew with MiXCR; each CDR3 protein has one entry. The sample lists approximately 99,000 distinct CDR3 sequences, roughly an eighth occurring once. The specimen sequenced was whole blood. These receptors were obtained from an adult who was a healthcare worker with PCR-confirmed SARS-CoV-2 infection or an uninfected control (not recorded which). Both conserved end residues are part of each CDR3. Each record gives: J gene, D gene, V gene, clone size, CDR3 protein, CDR3 DNA. D genes are given only for firm matches. Clone size is given for some rows only: seen once, a few or many times, or a class if the clone is expanded.

j_gene: TRBJ2-5
d_gene: -
v_gene: TRBV5-1
abundance: many
CDR3aa: CASSSGLVGGETQYF
CDR3nt: TGCGCCAGCAGCTCAGGACTGGTAGGAGGAGAGACCCAGTACTTC

j_gene: TRBJ1-3
d_gene: -
v_gene: TRBV7-9
abundance: -
CDR3aa: CASSPGQKSTIYF
CDR3nt: TGTGCCAGCAGCCCCGGACAAAAGTCCACCATATATTTT

j_gene: TRBJ2-3
d_gene: -
v_gene: TRBV30
abundance: few
CDR3aa: CASTRDPLASDTQYF
CDR3nt: TGTGCCTCAACCAGGGACCCTTTGGCTTCAGATACGCAGTATTTT

j_gene: TRBJ1-3
d_gene: -
v_gene: TRBV12-3/TRBV12-4
abundance: many
CDR3aa: CASTKGSGGGNTIYF
CDR3nt: TGTGCCAGCACTAAGGGATCCGGCGGTGGAAACACCATATATTTT

j_gene: TRBJ2-7
d_gene: -
v_gene: TRBV11-2
abundance: many
CDR3aa: CASSLAQTYEQYF
CDR3nt: TGTGCCAGCAGCTTAGCACAGACCTACGAGCAGTACTTC

j_gene: TRBJ2-1
d_gene: TRBD2
v_gene: TRBV28
abundance: many
CDR3aa: CASMREGRGREQFF
CDR3nt: TGTGCCAGTATGCGGGAGGGCCGAGGACGAGAGCAGTTCTTC

j_gene: TRBJ1-1
d_gene: -
v_gene: TRBV9
abundance: -
CDR3aa: CASSVSPRPHTEAFF
CDR3nt: TGTGCCAGCAGCGTCAGCCCAAGGCCCCACACTGAAGCTTTCTTT

j_gene: TRBJ1-2
d_gene: -
v_gene: TRBV5-1
abundance: -
CDR3aa: CASSLAVGAHGYTF
CDR3nt: TGTGCCAGCAGCTTGGCCGTGGGGGCGCATGGCTACACCTTC

j_gene: TRBJ2-1
d_gene: TRBD2
v_gene: TRBV11-2
abundance: -
CDR3aa: CASSFGLAGNEQFF
CDR3nt: TGTGCCAGCAGCTTTGGTCTAGCGGGCAATGAGCAGTTCTTC

j_gene: TRBJ2-2
d_gene: -
v_gene: TRBV6-1
abundance: few
CDR3aa: CASSEPLRGYTGELFF
CDR3nt: TGTGCCAGCAGTGAGCCCCTGAGGGGGTACACCGGGGAGCTGTTTTTT

j_gene: TRBJ1-1
d_gene: -
v_gene: TRBV12-3/TRBV12-4
abundance: few
CDR3aa: CASSSVLVVEAFF
CDR3nt: TGTGCCAGCAGTTCCGTTTTGGTCGTGGAAGCTTTCTTT

j_gene: TRBJ2-1
d_gene: TRBD2
v_gene: TRBV5-1
abundance: -
CDR3aa: CASSLGTSGNEQFF
CDR3nt: TGCGCCAGCAGCTTGGGGACTAGCGGGAACGAGCAGTTCTTC

j_gene: TRBJ1-1
d_gene: TRBD1
v_gene: TRBV7-9
abundance: many
CDR3aa: CASSRTGMNTEAFF
CDR3nt: TGTGCCAGCAGTCGGACAGGGATGAACACTGAAGCTTTCTTT

j_gene: TRBJ1-2
d_gene: -
v_gene: TRBV12-3/TRBV12-4
abundance: many
CDR3aa: CASSSGARGYTF
CDR3nt: TGTGCCAGCAGTTCTGGGGCCCGCGGCTACACCTTC

j_gene: TRBJ2-7
d_gene: -
v_gene: TRBV7-7
abundance: many
CDR3aa: CASSLGDGAYEQYF
CDR3nt: TGTGCTAGCAGCTTAGGAGACGGAGCCTACGAGCAGTACTTC

j_gene: TRBJ1-2
d_gene: -
v_gene: TRBV4-2
abundance: few
CDR3aa: CASSQGGRDHLYGYTF
CDR3nt: TGTGCCAGCAGCCAAGGAGGGCGGGACCATCTCTACGGCTACACCTTC

j_gene: TRBJ1-4
d_gene: -
v_gene: TRBV11-2
abundance: few
CDR3aa: CASRPPGAPNEKLFF
CDR3nt: TGTGCCAGCAGACCGCCCGGGGCTCCTAATGAAAAACTGTTTTTT

j_gene: TRBJ2-1
d_gene: TRBD2
v_gene: TRBV10-2
abundance: many
CDR3aa: CASSGLAVGNEQFF
CDR3nt: TGCGCCAGTAGCGGACTAGCGGTTGGCAATGAGCAGTTCTTC

j_gene: TRBJ1-2
d_gene: -
v_gene: TRBV3-1
abundance: many
CDR3aa: CASSPSTRSYGYTF
CDR3nt: TGTGCCAGCAGCCCCTCCACCCGGAGCTATGGCTACACCTTC

j_gene: TRBJ2-1
d_gene: TRBD2
v_gene: TRBV5-1
abundance: many
CDR3aa: CASSATSGGASYNEQFF
CDR3nt: TGCGCCAGCAGCGCCACTAGCGGGGGGGCTTCCTACAATGAGCAGTTCTTC

j_gene: TRBJ2-3
d_gene: TRBD1
v_gene: TRBV7-9
abundance: few
CDR3aa: CASSLRETQGRTDTQYF
CDR3nt: TGTGCCAGCAGCTTAAGGGAAACACAGGGGCGCACAGATACGCAGTATTTT

j_gene: TRBJ1-6
d_gene: -
v_gene: TRBV25-1
abundance: few
CDR3aa: CASSAVYNSPLHF
CDR3nt: TGTGCCAGCAGTGCCGTCTATAATTCACCCCTCCACTTT

j_gene: TRBJ2-2
d_gene: -
v_gene: TRBV5-4
abundance: -
CDR3aa: CASSPQLTGELFF
CDR3nt: TGTGCCAGCAGCCCGCAGCTCACCGGGGAGCTGTTTTTT

j_gene: TRBJ2-7
d_gene: -
v_gene: TRBV11-2
abundance: many
CDR3aa: CASSLSLASYEQYF
CDR3nt: TGTGCCAGCAGCCTTAGTCTGGCCTCCTACGAGCAGTACTTC

j_gene: TRBJ1-2
d_gene: -
v_gene: TRBV27
abundance: many
CDR3aa: CASSPNGLYGYTF
CDR3nt: TGTGCCAGCAGTCCAAATGGGTTGTATGGCTACACCTTC

j_gene: TRBJ2-3
d_gene: -
v_gene: TRBV2
abundance: -
CDR3aa: CASEAAIGDTQYF
CDR3nt: TGTGCCAGCGAAGCGGCTATCGGAGATACGCAGTATTTT

j_gene: TRBJ2-1
d_gene: -
v_gene: TRBV20-1
abundance: -
CDR3aa: CSARGLAGTYNEQFF
CDR3nt: TGCAGTGCTAGGGGACTGGCGGGGACCTACAATGAGCAGTTCTTC

j_gene: TRBJ1-6
d_gene: -
v_gene: TRBV30
abundance: few
CDR3aa: CAWREGISPLHF
CDR3nt: TGTGCCTGGAGAGAAGGGATTTCACCCCTCCACTTT

j_gene: TRBJ2-5
d_gene: -
v_gene: TRBV5-1
abundance: -
CDR3aa: CASSLGSTETQYF
CDR3nt: TGCGCCAGCAGCCTGGGTAGCACAGAGACCCAGTACTTC

j_gene: TRBJ2-7
d_gene: -
v_gene: TRBV29-1
abundance: -
CDR3aa: CSVEGDRDYEQYF
CDR3nt: TGCAGCGTGGAGGGAGACAGGGACTACGAGCAGTACTTC

j_gene: TRBJ2-5
d_gene: -
v_gene: TRBV28
abundance: -
CDR3aa: CASSFGATGETQYF
CDR3nt: TGTGCCAGCAGTTTTGGGGCGACTGGAGAGACCCAGTACTTC

j_gene: TRBJ1-3
d_gene: -
v_gene: TRBV6-5
abundance: few
CDR3aa: CASSEGNTIYF
CDR3nt: TGTGCCAGCAGCGAAGGAAACACCATATATTTT

j_gene: TRBJ2-5
d_gene: -
v_gene: TRBV2
abundance: few
CDR3aa: CASNPQGIPETQYF
CDR3nt: TGTGCCAGCAACCCCCAGGGAATCCCAGAGACCCAGTACTTC

j_gene: TRBJ2-5
d_gene: -
v_gene: TRBV20-1
abundance: few
CDR3aa: CSHPYQETQYF
CDR3nt: TGCAGCCACCCGTACCAAGAGACCCAGTACTTC

j_gene: TRBJ2-1
d_gene: -
v_gene: TRBV3-1
abundance: -
CDR3aa: CASSPGRPSYNEQFF
CDR3nt: TGTGCCAGCAGCCCGGGACGACCCTCCTACAATGAGCAGTTCTTC

j_gene: TRBJ2-7
d_gene: -
v_gene: TRBV9
abundance: few
CDR3aa: CASSVVAETYEQYF
CDR3nt: TGTGCCAGCAGCGTAGTGGCAGAGACCTACGAGCAGTACTTC

j_gene: TRBJ2-1
d_gene: TRBD2
v_gene: TRBV20-1
abundance: few
CDR3aa: CSAPLGGSTYNEQFF
CDR3nt: TGCAGTGCTCCCCTTGGCGGGAGCACCTACAATGAGCAGTTCTTC

j_gene: TRBJ2-7
d_gene: -
v_gene: TRBV3-1
abundance: -
CDR3aa: CASSQRGGYEQYF
CDR3nt: TGTGCCAGCAGCCAAAGGGGCGGCTACGAGCAGTACTTC

j_gene: TRBJ2-5
d_gene: -
v_gene: TRBV3-1
abundance: many
CDR3aa: CASSQGSTSITQYF
CDR3nt: TGTGCCAGCAGCCAGGGCTCCACAAGTATTACCCAGTACTTC

j_gene: TRBJ2-1
d_gene: TRBD2
v_gene: TRBV29-1
abundance: -
CDR3aa: CSVWTSSPNEQFF
CDR3nt: TGCAGCGTTTGGACTAGTAGCCCGAATGAGCAGTTCTTC

j_gene: TRBJ2-7
d_gene: -
v_gene: TRBV7-9
abundance: many
CDR3aa: CASSSAGRGEQYF
CDR3nt: TGTGCCAGCAGCTCCGCCGGGCGTGGGGAGCAGTACTTC

j_gene: TRBJ2-2
d_gene: TRBD2
v_gene: TRBV5-1
abundance: few
CDR3aa: CASSLEAGDTGELFF
CDR3nt: TGCGCCAGCAGCTTGGAAGCGGGGGACACCGGGGAGCTGTTTTTT